This T cell receptor beta chain was found in a study of somatic mutations in cytotoxic T cells in rheumatoid arthritis. This CDR3 spans 15 amino acids. The germline V gene has CDR1 WSHSY and CDR2 SAAADI. Trimming shortened V by 3 bases and J by 0 bases, and 6 bases separated the two germline ends. Profiled with immunoSEQ multiplex PCR; TCRdb holds only in-frame clones, not every one. Found here are 27,000 or so clones, around nine tenths of them singletons; the top ten hold over 7.5%. The sequence came from an adult with rheumatoid arthritis. V is TRBV10-2 and J is TRBJ1-6; no definite D call. Sequencing was done on a sample of CD8+ T cells sorted from blood. CDR3 bases: TGCGCCAGCAGTGAACACAGCTCCTATAATTCACCCCTCCACTTT. This encodes CASSEHSSYNSPLHF.